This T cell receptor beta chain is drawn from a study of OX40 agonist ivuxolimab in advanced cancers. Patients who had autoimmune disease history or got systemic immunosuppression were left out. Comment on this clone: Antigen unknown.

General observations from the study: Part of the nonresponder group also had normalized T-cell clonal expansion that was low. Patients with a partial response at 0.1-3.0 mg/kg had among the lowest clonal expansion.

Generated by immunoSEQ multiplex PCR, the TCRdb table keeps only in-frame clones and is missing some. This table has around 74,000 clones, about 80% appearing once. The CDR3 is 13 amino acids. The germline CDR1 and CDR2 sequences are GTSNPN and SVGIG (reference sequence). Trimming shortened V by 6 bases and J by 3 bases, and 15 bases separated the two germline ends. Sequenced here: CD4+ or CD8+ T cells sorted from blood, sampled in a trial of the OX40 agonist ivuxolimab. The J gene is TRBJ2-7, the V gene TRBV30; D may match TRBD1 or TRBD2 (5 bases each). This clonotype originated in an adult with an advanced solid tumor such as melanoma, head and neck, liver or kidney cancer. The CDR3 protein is CACRDPGRYEQYF. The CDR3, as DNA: TGTGCCTGTAGGGACCCGGGCCGCTACGAGCAGTACTTC.